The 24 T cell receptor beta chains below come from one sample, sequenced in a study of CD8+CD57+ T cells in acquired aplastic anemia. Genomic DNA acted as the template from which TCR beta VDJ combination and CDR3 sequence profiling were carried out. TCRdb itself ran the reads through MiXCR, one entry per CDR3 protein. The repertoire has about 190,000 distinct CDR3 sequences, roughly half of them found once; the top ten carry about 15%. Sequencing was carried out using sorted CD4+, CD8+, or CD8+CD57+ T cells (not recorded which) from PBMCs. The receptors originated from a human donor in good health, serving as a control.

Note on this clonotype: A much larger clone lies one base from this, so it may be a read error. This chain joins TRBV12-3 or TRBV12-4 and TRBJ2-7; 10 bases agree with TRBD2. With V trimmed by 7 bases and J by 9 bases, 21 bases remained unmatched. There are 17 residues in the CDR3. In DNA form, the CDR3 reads TGTGCCAGCAAAGGCAGGGGGCTAGCGGGGGCCGCTAACGGGCAGTACTTC. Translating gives CASKGRGLAGAANGQYF.

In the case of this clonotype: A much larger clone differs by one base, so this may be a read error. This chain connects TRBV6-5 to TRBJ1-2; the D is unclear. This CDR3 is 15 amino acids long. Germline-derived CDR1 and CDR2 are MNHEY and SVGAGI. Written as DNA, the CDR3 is TGTGCCAGCGGTTACTCGATATTTACTAACTATGGCTACACCTTC. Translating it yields CASGYSIFTNYGYTF.

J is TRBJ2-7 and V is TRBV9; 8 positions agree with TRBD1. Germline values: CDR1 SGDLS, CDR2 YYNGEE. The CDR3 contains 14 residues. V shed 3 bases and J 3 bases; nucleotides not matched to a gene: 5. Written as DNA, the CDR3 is TGTGCCAGCAGCGATGAAGACAGGGGCTACGAGCAGTACTTC. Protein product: CASSDEDRGYEQYF.

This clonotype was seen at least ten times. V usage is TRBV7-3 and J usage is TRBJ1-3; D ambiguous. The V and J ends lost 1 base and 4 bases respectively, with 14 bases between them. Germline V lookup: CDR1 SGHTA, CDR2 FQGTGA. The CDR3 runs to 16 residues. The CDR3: CASSLRAGYLGNTIYF. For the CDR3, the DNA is TGTGCCAGCAGCTTAAGAGCGGGGTATCTGGGAAACACCATATATTTT.

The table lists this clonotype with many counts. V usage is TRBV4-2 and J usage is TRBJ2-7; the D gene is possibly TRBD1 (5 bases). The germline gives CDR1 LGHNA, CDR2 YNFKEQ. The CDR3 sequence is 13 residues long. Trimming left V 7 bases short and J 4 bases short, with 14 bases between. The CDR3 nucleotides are TGTGCCAGCAAGCGACAGCCCCTATACGAGCAGTACTTC. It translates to CASKRQPLYEQYF.

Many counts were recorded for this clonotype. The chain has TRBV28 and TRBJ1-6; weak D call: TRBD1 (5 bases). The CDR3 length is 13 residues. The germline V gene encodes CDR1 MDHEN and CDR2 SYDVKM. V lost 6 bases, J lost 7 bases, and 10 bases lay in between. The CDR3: CASRGTVNSPLHF. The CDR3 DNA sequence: TGTGCCAGCAGGGGGACGGTAAATTCACCCCTCCACTTT.

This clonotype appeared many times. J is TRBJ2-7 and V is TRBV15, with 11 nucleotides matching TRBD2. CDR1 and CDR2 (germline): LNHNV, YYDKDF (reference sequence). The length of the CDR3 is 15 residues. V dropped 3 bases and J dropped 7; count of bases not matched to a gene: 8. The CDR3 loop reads CATSRGSGGAGEQYF. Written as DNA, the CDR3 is TGTGCCACCAGCAGGGGTAGCGGGGGGGCTGGGGAGCAGTACTTC.

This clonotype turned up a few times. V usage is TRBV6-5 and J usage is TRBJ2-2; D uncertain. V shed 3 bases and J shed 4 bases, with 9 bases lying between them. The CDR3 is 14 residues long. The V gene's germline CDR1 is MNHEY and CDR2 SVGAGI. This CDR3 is CASSYTVSTGELFF. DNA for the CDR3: TGTGCCAGCAGTTATACAGTCTCCACCGGGGAGCTGTTTTTT.

The CDR3 DNA sequence: TGTGCCAGCAAGGGTGAGGGAGGCAATCAGCCCCAGCATTTT. Translation gives CASKGEGGNQPQHF. This chain joins TRBV28 and TRBJ1-5, with no clear D. Trimming removed 7 bases from V and 2 bases from J, with 12 bases in between. This CDR3 contains 14 residues. CDR1 MDHEN and CDR2 SYDVKM come from the germline V gene.

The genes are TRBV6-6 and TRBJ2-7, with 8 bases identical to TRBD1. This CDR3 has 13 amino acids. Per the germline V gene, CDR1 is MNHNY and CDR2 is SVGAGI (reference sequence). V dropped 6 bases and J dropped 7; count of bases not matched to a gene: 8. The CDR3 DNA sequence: TGTGCCAGCAGGGACAGGGCTTCGGGGGAGCAGTACTTC. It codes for CASRDRASGEQYF.

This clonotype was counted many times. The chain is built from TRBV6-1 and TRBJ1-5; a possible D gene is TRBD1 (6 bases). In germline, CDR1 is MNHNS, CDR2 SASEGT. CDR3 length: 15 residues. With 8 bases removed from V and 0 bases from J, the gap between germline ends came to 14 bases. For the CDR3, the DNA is TGTGCCAGCGGAAGACAGGACTATAGCAATCAGCCCCAGCATTTT. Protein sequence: CASGRQDYSNQPQHF.

The CDR3 here is CASSLVLTPQETQYF. In DNA form, the CDR3 reads TGTGCCAGCAGCTTAGTATTGACACCCCAAGAGACCCAGTACTTC. The rearrangement uses TRBV11-2 and TRBJ2-5; D unclear. The ends were cut back, 1 base at V and 1 base at J, with 10 bases in the middle. Germline V CDR1 and CDR2: SGHAT, FQNNGV. The CDR3 is 15 amino acids.

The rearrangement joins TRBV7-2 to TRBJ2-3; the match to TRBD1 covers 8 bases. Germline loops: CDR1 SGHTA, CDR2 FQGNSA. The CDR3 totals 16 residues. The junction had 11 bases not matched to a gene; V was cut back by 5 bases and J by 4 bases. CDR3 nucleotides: TGTGCCAGCAGCCAGACAGGGGACCTCGCGTCAGATACGCAGTATTTT. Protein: CASSQTGDLASDTQYF.

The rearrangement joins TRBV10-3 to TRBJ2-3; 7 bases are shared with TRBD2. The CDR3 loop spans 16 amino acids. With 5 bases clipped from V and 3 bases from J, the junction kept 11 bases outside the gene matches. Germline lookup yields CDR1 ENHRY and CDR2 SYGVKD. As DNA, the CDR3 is TGTGCCATCAGTCTTACAGCGGGACCAAATACAGATACGCAGTATTTT. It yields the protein CAISLTAGPNTDTQYF.

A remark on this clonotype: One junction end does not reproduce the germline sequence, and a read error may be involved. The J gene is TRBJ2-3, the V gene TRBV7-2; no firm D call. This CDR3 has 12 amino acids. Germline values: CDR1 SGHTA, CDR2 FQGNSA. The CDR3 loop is CASSFRSDTRCF. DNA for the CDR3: TGTGCCAGCAGCTTTAGGTCAGATACGCGGTGTTTT.

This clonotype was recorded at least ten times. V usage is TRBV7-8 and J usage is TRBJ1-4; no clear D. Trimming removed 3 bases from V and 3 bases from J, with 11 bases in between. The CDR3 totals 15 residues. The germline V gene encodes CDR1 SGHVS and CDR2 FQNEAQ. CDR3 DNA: TGTGCCAGCAGCTTGTTTGGTAGCCCTAATGAAAAACTGTTTTTT. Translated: CASSLFGSPNEKLFF.

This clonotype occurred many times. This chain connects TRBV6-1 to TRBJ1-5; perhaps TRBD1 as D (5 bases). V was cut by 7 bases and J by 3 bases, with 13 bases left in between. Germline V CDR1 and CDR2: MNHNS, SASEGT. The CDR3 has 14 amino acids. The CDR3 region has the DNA TGTGCCAGCACCAGGGACCCTCACAATCAGCCCCAGCATTTT. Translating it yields CASTRDPHNQPQHF.

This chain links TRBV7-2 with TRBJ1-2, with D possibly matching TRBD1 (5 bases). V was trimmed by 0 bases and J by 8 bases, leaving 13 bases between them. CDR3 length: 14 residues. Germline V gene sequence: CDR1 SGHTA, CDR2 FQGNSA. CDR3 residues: CASSLAPREEGYTF. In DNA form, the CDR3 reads TGTGCCAGCAGCTTAGCGCCCAGGGAAGAAGGCTACACCTTC.

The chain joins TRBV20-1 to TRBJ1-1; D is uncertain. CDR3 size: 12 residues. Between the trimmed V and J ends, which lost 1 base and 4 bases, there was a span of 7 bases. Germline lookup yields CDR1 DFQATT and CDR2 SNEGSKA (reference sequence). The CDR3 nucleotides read TGCAGTGCTAGAGGGGGTTTCACTGAAGCTTTCTTT. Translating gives CSARGGFTEAFF.

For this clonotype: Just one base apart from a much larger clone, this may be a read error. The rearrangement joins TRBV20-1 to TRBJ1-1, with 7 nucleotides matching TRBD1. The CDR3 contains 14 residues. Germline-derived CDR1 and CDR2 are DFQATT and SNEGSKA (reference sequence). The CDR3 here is CGARADSGGTEAFF. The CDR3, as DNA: TGCGGTGCTAGAGCGGACTCAGGGGGCACTGAAGCTTTCTTT.

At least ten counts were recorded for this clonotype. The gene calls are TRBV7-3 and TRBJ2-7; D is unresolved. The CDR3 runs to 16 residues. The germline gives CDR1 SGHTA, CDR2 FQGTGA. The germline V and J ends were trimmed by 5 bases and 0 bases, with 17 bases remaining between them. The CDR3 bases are TGTGCCAGCAGCGAAGGTGGGGTCGGTGCCTCCTACGAGCAGTACTTC. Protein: CASSEGGVGASYEQYF.

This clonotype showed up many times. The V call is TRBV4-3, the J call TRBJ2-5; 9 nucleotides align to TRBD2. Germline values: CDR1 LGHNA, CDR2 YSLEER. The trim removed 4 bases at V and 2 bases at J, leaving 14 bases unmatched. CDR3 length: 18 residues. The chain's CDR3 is CASSPEGRIAGAQETQYF. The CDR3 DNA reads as TGCGCCAGCAGCCCAGAGGGTCGGATAGCGGGGGCGCAAGAGACCCAGTACTTC.

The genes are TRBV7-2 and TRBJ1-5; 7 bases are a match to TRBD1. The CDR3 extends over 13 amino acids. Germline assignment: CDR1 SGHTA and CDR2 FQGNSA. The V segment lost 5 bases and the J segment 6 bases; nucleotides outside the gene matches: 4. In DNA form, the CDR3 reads TGTGCCAGCAGCAGACAGGGAACTCAGCCCCAGCATTTT. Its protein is CASSRQGTQPQHF.

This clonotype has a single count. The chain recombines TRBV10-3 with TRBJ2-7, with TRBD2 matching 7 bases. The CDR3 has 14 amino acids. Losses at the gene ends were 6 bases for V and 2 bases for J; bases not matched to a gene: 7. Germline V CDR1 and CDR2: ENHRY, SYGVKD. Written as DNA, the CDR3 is TGTGCCATCAGCAAAGGCGGGGGTGCCTACGAGCAGTACGTC. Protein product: CAISKGGGAYEQYV.